The 20 T cell receptor beta chains given below trace back to one sample, sequenced in a study of T cells in Graves' hyperthyroidism and ophthalmopathy. Template material for amplifying TCR beta CDR3 regions consisted of RNA transcripts. RT-PCR in the first round (using the HTBI primer set) targeted the TCR CDR3. TCRdb fed the multiplex PCR reads into MiXCR, producing one record per CDR3 protein. The profile shows around 300,000 distinct CDR3 sequences, around 22% of them singletons. The sequenced sample consisted of blood. Every receptor here comes from a man younger than 45 with Graves' ophthalmopathy.

On this clonotype itself: One base away lies a much larger clone, so this may be a sequencing read error. The V and J genes are TRBV6-1 and TRBJ1-1, with D uncertain. The CDR3 contains 15 residues. From germline, CDR1 is MNHNS and CDR2 SASEGT. The V gene lost 6 bases and the J gene lost 7 bases, with 21 bases spanning the gap. This CDR3 reads CASSPIGFTWREAFF. CDR3 nucleotide sequence: TGTGCCAGCAGCCCTATCGGTTTCACGTGGCGTGAAGCTTTCTTT.

The chain recombines TRBV7-9 with TRBJ2-6; possible D gene TRBD1, 5 bases. Between the trimmed V and J ends, which lost 6 bases and 1 base, there was a span of 10 bases. In germline, CDR1 is SEHNR, CDR2 FQNEAQ (reference sequence). CDR3 size: 15 residues. The CDR3: CASRPGPSGANVLTF. The CDR3 DNA sequence: TGTGCCAGCAGACCAGGGCCTTCTGGGGCCAACGTCCTGACTTTC.

This clonotype was detected many times. This chain connects TRBV3-1 to TRBJ2-3; tentatively, D is TRBD1 (5 bases). This CDR3 contains 13 residues. Germline lookup yields CDR1 LGHDT and CDR2 YNNKEL (reference sequence). V was shortened by 5 bases and J by 4 bases, with 10 bases between the two germline ends. The CDR3 region is CASSYQTADTQYF. Here the CDR3 DNA reads TGTGCCAGCAGCTACCAGACAGCAGATACGCAGTATTTT.

This clonotype has only a few counts. The chain links TRBV20-1 to TRBJ2-5; 8 bases are a match to TRBD1. The CDR3 has 19 residues. Germline assignment: CDR1 DFQATT and CDR2 SNEGSKA (reference sequence). J gave up 0 bases and V 4 bases, and 19 bases lay outside the gene matches. CDR3 coding DNA: TGCAGTGCTATCCAGGGGGCCTGGCAGGGGGCCGAATACCAAGAGACCCAGTACTTC. Translating it yields CSAIQGAWQGAEYQETQYF.

The genes are TRBV28 and TRBJ2-1; D is ambiguous. The V end was cut by 0 bases, the J end by 8 bases, with 8 bases between. Germline V gene data show CDR1 as MDHEN and CDR2 as SYDVKM. CDR3 length equals 13 residues. Written as DNA, the CDR3 is TGTGCCAGCAGTTTATGGGCGGCGGATGAGCAGTTCTTC. It specifies CASSLWAADEQFF.

The V gene is TRBV19, the J gene TRBJ1-2; no clear D. In germline, CDR1 is LNHDA, CDR2 SQIVND (reference sequence). This CDR3 region has 12 residues. The V and J ends lost 7 bases and 8 bases respectively, with 14 bases between them. CDR3 sequence reads: CASKVPGRGYTF. The CDR3 nucleotides are TGTGCCAGTAAGGTCCCCGGTAGAGGCTACACCTTC.

This clonotype was picked up many times. The chain couples TRBV11-2 to TRBJ2-7, with D perhaps being TRBD1 or TRBD2 (5 bases each). Trimming removed 0 bases from V and 6 bases from J, with 12 bases in between. The CDR3 has 14 amino acids. In germline, CDR1 is SGHAT, CDR2 FQNNGV. CDR3 sequence: CASSLEGRGLEQYF. The DNA for the CDR3 is TGTGCCAGCAGCTTAGAGGGACGAGGGCTCGAGCAGTACTTC. The full variable domain, completed using reference TRBV11-2 and TRBJ2-7, is EAGVAQSPRYKIIEKRQSVAFWCNPISGHATLYWYQQILGQGPKLLIQFQNNGVVDDSQLPKDRFSAERLKGVDSTLKIQPAKLEDSAVYLCASSLEGRGLEQYFGPGTRLTVT.

This clonotype came up a few times. The chain combines TRBV12-3 or TRBV12-4 with TRBJ1-6, with 11 positions matching TRBD1. Trimming took 3 bases from V and 8 from J; bases not matched to a gene: 3. The CDR3 runs 15 residues. DNA of the CDR3: TGTGCCAGCAGTTTCGGACAGGGGGCGTATTCACCCCTCCACTTT. Protein sequence: CASSFGQGAYSPLHF.

The J gene is TRBJ1-6, the V gene TRBV28, with D possibly being TRBD1 (6 bases). From germline, CDR1 is MDHEN and CDR2 SYDVKM. This CDR3 contains 15 residues. The germline V and J ends were trimmed by 6 bases and 9 bases, with 18 bases remaining between them. CDR3 protein: CASRAGTIRGSPLHF. The CDR3 region has the DNA TGTGCCAGCAGGGCCGGGACAATTAGAGGTTCACCCCTCCACTTT.

Only a few counts were recorded for this clonotype. The chain employs TRBV10-3 and TRBJ2-2; no firm D call. Trimming removed 10 bases at V and 1 base at J, with 13 bases between. CDR1 is ENHRY and CDR2 is SYGVKD in the germline V gene. This CDR3 has 14 residues. This chain's CDR3 is CASARAENTGELFF. The CDR3 DNA reads as TGTGCCAGCGCCCGGGCAGAGAACACCGGGGAGCTGTTTTTT.

This clonotype was recorded at least ten times. This chain connects TRBV28 to TRBJ1-1; D may be TRBD1 (6 bases). Per germline, CDR1 MDHEN and CDR2 SYDVKM. The CDR3 runs to 14 residues. Trimming shortened V by 8 bases and J by 5 bases, and 18 bases separated the two germline ends. The CDR3 reads CASDRSPGRTEAFF. As DNA, the CDR3 is TGTGCCAGCGACAGGTCACCGGGAAGGACTGAAGCTTTCTTT.

Of note for this clonotype: This may be a read error, as it is one base from a much larger clone. The gene calls are TRBV20-1 and TRBJ2-3; D remains ambiguous. Germline CDR1 DFQATT, CDR2 SNEGSKA (reference sequence). The germline V and J ends were trimmed by 7 bases and 4 bases, with 12 bases remaining between them. The CDR3 has 12 residues. DNA of the CDR3: TGCAGTGTCGGCAGCAACGCAGATACGCAGTATTTT. Translation: CSVGSNADTQYF.

The table lists this clonotype with many counts. The V and J genes are TRBV20-1 and TRBJ2-3; D is uncertain. This CDR3 spans 14 amino acids. CDR1 is DFQATT and CDR2 is SNEGSKA in the germline V gene (reference sequence). Trimming left V 2 bases short and J 1 base short, with 10 bases between. CDR3 sequence reads: CSARRQPGTDTQYF. The CDR3 coding sequence is TGCAGTGCTAGACGGCAGCCCGGCACAGATACGCAGTATTTT.

The chain is built from TRBV6-2 or TRBV6-3 and TRBJ2-3; 12 bases line up with TRBD2. Germline V lookup: CDR1 MNHEY, CDR2 SVGEGT. This CDR3 is 16 amino acids long. V shed 6 bases and J 2 bases; nucleotides not matched to a gene: 6. The DNA of the CDR3 is TGTGCCAGCAGGAGAGGACTAGCGGGGAACACAGATACGCAGTATTTT. Its translation: CASRRGLAGNTDTQYF.

This clonotype was found a few times. The rearrangement links TRBV6-1 to TRBJ2-1, with D tentatively TRBD2 (6 bases). This CDR3 has 15 residues. Germline CDR1 is MNHNS and CDR2 is SASEGT. Trimming cost V 5 bases and J 9 bases, with 20 bases left between them. The CDR3: CASSQTRLVLGEQFF. As DNA, the CDR3 is TGTGCCAGCAGTCAAACACGACTAGTTCTAGGTGAGCAGTTCTTC.

This clonotype came up many times. The chain joins TRBV12-3 or TRBV12-4 to TRBJ1-4; no definite D call. The germline V and J ends were trimmed by 5 bases and 7 bases, with 11 bases remaining between them. CDR3 length: 13 residues. CDR3 bases: TGTGCCAGCAGTCTTGGACCTCGTGAAAAACTGTTTTTT. Protein product: CASSLGPREKLFF.

The V and J genes are TRBV9 and TRBJ2-3; 9 positions agree with TRBD2. Germline CDR1 is SGDLS and CDR2 is YYNGEE. The CDR3 covers 16 residues. V shed 0 bases, J shed 4 bases, and the junction held 6 bases outside the gene matches. Written as DNA, the CDR3 is TGTGCCAGCAGCGTAGTCGCTAGCGGGAACCCAGATACGCAGTATTTT. It is translated as CASSVVASGNPDTQYF.

The sample holds many counts of this clonotype. The V gene is TRBV12-3 or TRBV12-4, the J gene TRBJ2-1; D possibly corresponds to TRBD2 (6 bases). The CDR3 runs to 15 residues. The V and J ends lost 5 bases and 6 bases respectively, with 17 bases between them. The CDR3 loop is CASSPRLVQGNEQFF. CDR3 nucleotides: TGTGCCAGCAGTCCCAGACTAGTGCAGGGCAATGAGCAGTTCTTC.

The count of this clonotype is one. V usage is TRBV10-2 and J usage is TRBJ2-7, with 7 bases lining up with TRBD1. With 8 bases clipped from V and 0 bases from J, the junction kept 4 bases outside the gene matches. There are 13 residues in the CDR3. Germline V gene sequence: CDR1 WSHSY, CDR2 SAAADI. The CDR3 here is CASDRDDSYEQYF. CDR3 nucleotides: TGCGCCAGCGACAGGGATGACTCCTACGAGCAGTACTTC.

This clonotype showed up just a few times. The chain couples TRBV12-3 or TRBV12-4 to TRBJ2-1; 10 nucleotides line up with TRBD2. V gave up 4 bases and J gave up 6 bases; unmatched junction bases: 9. The CDR3 is 16 residues long. The CDR3 here is CASSSPAGGPGNEQFF. CDR3 coding DNA: TGTGCCAGCAGTTCACCAGCGGGAGGGCCAGGCAATGAGCAGTTCTTC.